These 26 T cell receptor beta chains were sequenced from one sample in a study of identical twins. Each CDR3 protein is one row after TCRdb ran MiXCR on the 5' RACE reads. The table lists roughly 700,000 distinct CDR3 sequences, approximately 9% of them singletons. These records were also assigned to another study, of yellow fever vaccine responses in identical twins.

Source material: PBMCs. These receptors all come from a woman in her late teens or twenties in good health.

CDR3 DNA: TGTGCCAGCAGTGACGAGGGATTCTATGGCTACACCTTC. Translating it yields CASSDEGFYGYTF. This chain connects TRBV2 to TRBJ1-2; D uncertain. This CDR3 is 13 amino acids long. Germline assignment: CDR1 SNHLY and CDR2 FYNNEI. V lost 3 bases, J lost 4 bases, and 9 bases lay in between.

This chain joins TRBV11-2 and TRBJ2-1; D is unclear. Germline assignment: CDR1 SGHAT and CDR2 FQNNGV. Trimming took 1 base from V and 9 from J, leaving 13 bases between them. The CDR3 sequence is 14 residues long. The CDR3 is CASSLVASTSEQFF. In DNA form, the CDR3 reads TGTGCCAGCAGCTTAGTTGCCAGTACCAGTGAGCAGTTCTTC.

At least ten counts were recorded for this clonotype. The V gene is TRBV5-1, the J gene TRBJ1-1; D gene uncertain. Germline assignment: CDR1 SGHRS and CDR2 YFSETQ. V lost 4 bases to trimming and J lost 1 base, with 11 bases between them. The CDR3 loop spans 14 amino acids. CDR3 amino acids: CASSITTANTEAFF. The CDR3 DNA follows: TGCGCCAGCAGCATAACTACAGCGAACACTGAAGCTTTCTTT.

This clonotype was observed many times. The chain has TRBV29-1 and TRBJ2-1; a weak D match, TRBD2 (5 bases). Trimming stripped 4 bases from V and 0 bases from J, with 13 bases between. Germline values: CDR1 SQVTM, CDR2 ANQGSEA. CDR3 length: 15 amino acids. CDR3: CSVVGGLLSYNEQFF. The CDR3 nucleotides read TGCAGCGTTGTGGGCGGGTTACTCTCCTACAATGAGCAGTTCTTC.

The rearrangement uses TRBV10-1 and TRBJ2-5, with 7 bases aligning to TRBD1. Germline V gene lookup returns CDR1 WNHNN and CDR2 SYGVQD (reference sequence). This CDR3 is built from 15 residues. V was pared by 3 bases and J by 4 bases, with 8 bases of the junction left unmatched. DNA for the CDR3: TGCGCCAGCAGTGACCGACAGGGAAGACGAGAGACCCAGTACTTC. This sequence encodes CASSDRQGRRETQYF.

This clonotype was recorded many times. V and J are TRBV4-2 and TRBJ2-7, with TRBD2 as a possible D gene (5 bases). V lost 0 bases, J lost 3 bases, and 12 bases lay in between. The CDR3 loop spans 15 amino acids. CDR1 and CDR2 (germline): LGHNA, YNFKEQ. CDR3 residues: CASSQDLAGHYEQYF. The CDR3 coding sequence is TGTGCCAGCAGCCAAGATCTAGCAGGCCACTACGAGCAGTACTTC.

This clonotype showed up just a few times. The V gene is TRBV7-2, the J gene TRBJ2-3; TRBD2 aligns across 8 bases. This CDR3 comprises 15 residues. V lost 2 bases and J lost 6; bases outside the gene matches: 7. CDR1 and CDR2 (germline): SGHTA, FQGNSA. The CDR3 nucleotides are TGTGCCAGCAGCTTAATACTAGCGGAGGGGGATACGCAGTATTTT. It encodes CASSLILAEGDTQYF.

The V call is TRBV5-1, the J call TRBJ2-7, with a possible D match to TRBD2 (5 bases). There are 16 residues in the CDR3. CDR1 and CDR2 (germline): SGHRS, YFSETQ. V lost 5 bases and J lost 0, with 18 bases in between. DNA for the CDR3: TGCGCCAGCAGTCGCCCGGAGGAACTAGACTCCTACGAGCAGTACTTC. Encoded protein: CASSRPEELDSYEQYF.

The V gene is TRBV5-1, the J gene TRBJ2-1, with TRBD1 identical over 8 bases. Trimming at V came to 5 bases and at J to 6 bases, leaving 10 bases not matched to a gene. The germline gives CDR1 SGHRS, CDR2 YFSETQ. CDR3 length: 15 amino acids. The CDR3 is CASRKPGQATNEQFF. The CDR3 bases are TGCGCCAGCAGAAAACCGGGACAGGCAACCAATGAGCAGTTCTTC.

This clonotype was counted only a few times. The gene calls are TRBV7-8 and TRBJ2-3, with TRBD1 matching 7 bases. CDR3 length equals 15 residues. The germline CDR1 and CDR2 sequences are SGHVS and FQNEAQ. V trimming: 5 bases; J trimming: 1 base; junction bases outside the gene matches: 6. CDR3 DNA: TGTGCCAGCAGCCATCGGACAGGAGGCACAGATACGCAGTATTTT. Its protein is CASSHRTGGTDTQYF.

In this sample, this clonotype turned up many times. The CDR3 DNA reads as TGTGCCTCTACACAGTCCGCAACTAATGAAAAACTGTTTTTT. It specifies CASTQSATNEKLFF. The chain carries TRBV10-3 and TRBJ1-4; no clear D. The CDR3 runs 14 residues. V gave up 11 bases and J gave up 0 bases, with 13 bases separating them. Germline CDR1 is ENHRY and CDR2 is SYGVKD.

Ten or more counts support this clonotype. V usage is TRBV5-1 and J usage is TRBJ2-7; D unresolved. This CDR3 is built from 15 residues. Germline V gene lookup returns CDR1 SGHRS and CDR2 YFSETQ. V was pared by 0 bases and J by 0 bases, with 10 bases between. The CDR3 loop is CASSLESRSSYEQYF. CDR3 nucleotide sequence: TGCGCCAGCAGCTTGGAATCGAGGAGCTCCTACGAGCAGTACTTC.

J is TRBJ1-4 and V is TRBV18; no clear D. Trimming cost V 1 base and J 2 bases, with 8 bases left between them. Germline V gene data show CDR1 as KGHSH and CDR2 as LQKENI. CDR3 length: 15 residues. In nucleotides, the CDR3 is TGTGCCAGCTCACCACTTCCGGTCACTAATGAAAAACTGTTTTTT. This sequence encodes CASSPLPVTNEKLFF.

This clonotype was observed a few times. The rearrangement uses TRBV7-9 and TRBJ2-1; 9 bases agree with TRBD1. Germline-derived CDR1 and CDR2 are SEHNR and FQNEAQ (reference sequence). J gave up 8 bases and V 4 bases, and 9 bases lay outside the gene matches. The CDR3 is 15 residues long. CDR3 protein: CASSYRDREIDEQFF. In DNA, the CDR3 is TGTGCCAGCAGCTACCGGGACAGGGAGATAGATGAGCAGTTCTTC. Drawing the rest from reference TRBV7-9 and TRBJ2-1, the complete variable domain is DTGVSQNPRHKITKRGQNVTFRCDPISEHNRLYWYRQTLGQGPEFLTYFQNEAQLEKSRLLSDRFSAERPKGSFSTLEIQRTEQGDSAMYLCASSYRDREIDEQFFGPGTRLTVL.

This clonotype was detected many times. The genes are TRBV7-9 and TRBJ2-7, with unresolved D. Germline-derived CDR1 and CDR2 are SEHNR and FQNEAQ (reference sequence). The length of the CDR3 is 17 residues. Trimming pared 5 bases from V and 4 bases from J, leaving 24 bases between. DNA of the CDR3: TGTGCCAGCAGCCAAAATACGATGGGCAGTTTGACTTACGAGCAGTACTTC. Translation gives CASSQNTMGSLTYEQYF.

V usage is TRBV7-9 and J usage is TRBJ2-3, with 8 nucleotides matching TRBD1. The ends lost 0 bases at V and 2 bases at J; junction bases unmatched: 4. Germline loops: CDR1 SEHNR, CDR2 FQNEAQ (reference sequence). CDR3 length: 16 amino acids. CDR3 bases: TGTGCCAGCAGCTTAGCGGACAGGGAGGACACAGATACGCAGTATTTT. This sequence encodes CASSLADREDTDTQYF.

The chain recombines TRBV6-5 with TRBJ1-3; D possibly corresponds to TRBD1 (5 bases). Germline V lookup: CDR1 MNHEY, CDR2 SVGAGI. V lost 0 bases and J lost 8, with 8 bases in between. The CDR3 spans 13 residues. CDR3 residues: CASSYSREHTIYF. CDR3 coding DNA: TGTGCCAGCAGTTACTCCAGGGAACACACCATATATTTT.

This clonotype was observed a few times. The CDR3 DNA is TGTGCCAGCAGCTTGACAGGGGAACCCAATCAGCCCCAGCATTTT. Amino acid sequence: CASSLTGEPNQPQHF. The chain is built from TRBV7-3 and TRBJ1-5, with TRBD1 identical over 8 bases. The CDR3 totals 15 residues. Germline CDR1 and CDR2: SGHTA and FQGTGA. The trim removed 3 bases at V and 3 bases at J, leaving 4 bases unmatched. The full variable domain, in which reference TRBV7-3 and TRBJ1-5 provide the parts outside the CDR3, is GAGVSQTPSNKVTEKGKYVELRCDPISGHTALYWYRQSLGQGPEFLIYFQGTGAADDSGLPNDRFFAVRPEGSVSTLKIQRTERGDSAVYLCASSLTGEPNQPQHFGDGTRLSIL.

This clonotype has a count of ten or more. The gene calls are TRBV6-5 and TRBJ2-7; 8 nucleotides agree with TRBD1. CDR1 MNHEY and CDR2 SVGAGI come from the germline V gene. V lost 0 bases and J lost 2; bases outside the gene matches: 3. The CDR3 is 15 amino acids. The DNA for the CDR3 is TGTGCCAGCAGTTACTCTGGACAGGGTACCTACGAGCAGTACTTC. Translated: CASSYSGQGTYEQYF.

The chain joins TRBV21-1 to TRBJ1-2. TRBV21-1 represents a pseudogene. This CDR3 is 13 amino acids long. The CDR3 loop reads CASTLDENAGYTF. As DNA, the CDR3 is TGTGCCAGCACCCTAGATGAGAACGCTGGCTACACCTTC.

The CDR3 bases are TGCAGTGCTCCGATAGCAGCGACTAGCACAGATACGCAGTATTTT. Protein: CSAPIAATSTDTQYF. This chain uses TRBV20-1 with TRBJ2-3; D remains unclear. The V gene's germline CDR1 is DFQATT and CDR2 SNEGSKA (reference sequence). The CDR3 spans 15 residues. V was clipped by 5 bases and J by 0 bases, with 15 bases between them.

This clonotype has more than one count but fewer than ten. The chain uses TRBV20-1 and TRBJ2-7; TRBD2 matches 11 bases. Germline assignment: CDR1 DFQATT and CDR2 SNEGSKA (reference sequence). Unmatched junction bases numbered 6, after V lost 8 bases and J lost 0 bases. The CDR3 consists of 14 residues. Written as DNA, the CDR3 is TGCAGTTTTGCCGGGACTAGCGGCTCCTACGAGCAGTACTTC. Translating gives CSFAGTSGSYEQYF.

The rearrangement uses TRBV29-1 and TRBJ2-3; 11 positions match TRBD2. Germline V CDR1 and CDR2: SQVTM, ANQGSEA. This CDR3 is built from 15 residues. The CDR3 nucleotides read TGCAGTATGCTAATAGCGGGGGGGCCCACAGATACGCAGTATTTT. As protein: CSMLIAGGPTDTQYF.

The CDR3 bases are TGTGCCTGGAGTGTAGGACAGGGGATAAACATTCAGTACTTC. Protein: CAWSVGQGINIQYF. The rearrangement links TRBV30 to TRBJ2-4; 9 bases are shared with TRBD1. This CDR3 is built from 14 residues. V lost 0 bases and J lost 6; bases outside the gene matches: 3. In germline, CDR1 is GTSNPN, CDR2 SVGIG (reference sequence).

This clonotype was counted many times. The chain uses TRBV24-1 and TRBJ2-5; 8 bases fit TRBD1. The CDR3 contains 18 residues. The trim removed 4 bases at V and 1 base at J, leaving 13 bases unmatched. Germline V gene lookup returns CDR1 KGHDR and CDR2 SFDVKD. DNA of the CDR3: TGTGCCACCAGTGAACCCCAGAAGGACAGGGTAGGCCAAGAGACCCAGTACTTC. Protein: CATSEPQKDRVGQETQYF.

The chain carries TRBV2 and TRBJ2-1, with TRBD2 identical over 15 bases. CDR3 length: 18 residues. Per germline, CDR1 SNHLY and CDR2 FYNNEI. V shed 6 bases and J 8 bases; nucleotides not matched to a gene: 14. This CDR3 reads CASRTGTSGRSGSDEQFF. CDR3 nucleotides: TGTGCCAGCAGGACGGGGACTAGCGGGAGGAGTGGGAGCGATGAGCAGTTCTTC.